The 13 T cell receptor beta chains below come from one sample, sequenced in a study of TIL therapy for anti-PD-1-resistant metastatic lung cancer. This was the immunoSEQ v3 assay. TCRdb's table, derived via immunoSEQ multiplex PCR, lists solely in-frame clones and lacks some. The sample has about 36,000 clones; around 79% are singletons. Stated time point: pre-treatment sample, taken before nivolumab and TIL therapy. Sequencing used blood, obtained at baseline. The receptors were gathered from a person aged 25 to 80 with non-small cell lung cancer.

The rearrangement joins TRBV7-2 to TRBJ2-1, with 10 positions matching TRBD2. The germline CDR1 and CDR2 sequences are SGHTA and FQGNSA. The CDR3 contains 16 residues. The ends lost 6 bases at V and 4 bases at J; junction bases unmatched: 9. The CDR3 coding sequence is TGTGCCAGCAGTACTAGCGGGGCCGTACCTTACAATGAGCAGTTCTTC. Protein product: CASSTSGAVPYNEQFF.

This rearrangement joins TRBV11-2 to TRBJ1-2; perhaps TRBD1 as D (5 bases). The CDR3 totals 13 residues. Germline V gene lookup returns CDR1 SGHAT and CDR2 FQNNGV. V dropped 2 bases and J dropped 4 bases, with 8 bases sitting between them. Here the CDR3 reads CASSLLGRYGYTF. The CDR3 bases are TGTGCCAGCAGCTTACTGGGGCGCTATGGCTACACCTTC.

The chain employs TRBV9 and TRBJ2-1; 10 nucleotides match TRBD2. The germline gives CDR1 SGDLS, CDR2 YYNGEE. This CDR3 is built from 17 residues. V lost 1 base to trimming and J lost 1 base; unmatched junction nucleotides: 5. For the CDR3, the DNA is TGTGCCAGCAGCGTACGAGCGGGAGGGCTATCCTACAATGAGCAGTTCTTC. Amino acid sequence: CASSVRAGGLSYNEQFF.

The rearrangement joins TRBV4-3 to TRBJ1-6; D call uncertain. Germline V gives CDR1 LGHNA, CDR2 YSLEER. This CDR3 has 16 residues. The V and J ends lost 0 bases and 7 bases respectively, with 13 bases between them. Here the CDR3 reads CASSQDQWSPNSPLHF. DNA for the CDR3: TGCGCCAGCAGCCAAGATCAGTGGAGCCCCAATTCACCCCTCCACTTT.

This clone was seen only a few times. J is TRBJ2-3 and V is TRBV7-3, with TRBD2 matching 9 bases. Germline-derived CDR1 and CDR2 are SGHTA and FQGTGA. V lost 5 bases to trimming and J lost 6 bases; unmatched junction nucleotides: 6. The CDR3 runs 14 residues. DNA for the CDR3: TGTGCCAGCAGCCAGCGGGGGGCTGGGGATACGCAGTATTTT. Amino acids: CASSQRGAGDTQYF.

Only a few counts were recorded for this clone. The gene calls are TRBV27 and TRBJ1-1; D unresolved. Per the germline V gene, CDR1 is MNHEY and CDR2 is SMNVEV (reference sequence). The V end was cut by 4 bases, the J end by 4 bases, with 10 bases between. CDR3 length: 13 amino acids. The CDR3 coding sequence is TGTGCCAGCAGTTCTTGGAGGGCCACTGAAGCTTTCTTT. Amino acids: CASSSWRATEAFF.

The chain links TRBV4-3 to TRBJ1-6; D remains unclear. Germline V gene lookup returns CDR1 LGHNA and CDR2 YSLEER. The CDR3 consists of 17 residues. Trimming removed 0 bases from V and 0 bases from J, with 9 bases in between. CDR3 DNA: TGCGCCAGCAGCCAAGACCCAGATAGCTCCTATAATTCACCCCTCCACTTT. This encodes CASSQDPDSSYNSPLHF.

The chain uses TRBV6-5 and TRBJ1-5, with no clear D. The V gene lost 7 bases and the J gene lost 1 base, with 5 bases spanning the gap. The CDR3 sequence is 12 residues long. The germline V gene has CDR1 MNHEY and CDR2 SVGAGI. CDR3 residues: CASKTSNQPQHF. CDR3 nucleotide sequence: TGTGCCAGCAAAACCAGCAATCAGCCCCAGCATTTT.

This clone has only a few counts. V usage is TRBV28 and J usage is TRBJ1-1; 7 nucleotides align to TRBD1. The J segment lost 1 base and the V segment lost 8 bases, leaving 4 bases of the junction unmatched. Germline V CDR1 and CDR2: MDHEN, SYDVKM. The length of the CDR3 is 13 residues. The CDR3 DNA reads as TGTGCCAGCTCACAGGGGTCGAACACTGAAGCTTTCTTT. It encodes CASSQGSNTEAFF.

The chain links TRBV18 to TRBJ2-5; 8 nucleotides agree with TRBD2. Germline trimming cut 3 bases from V and 6 bases from J; bases unmatched to any gene: 15. Germline V gene sequence: CDR1 KGHSH, CDR2 LQKENI. This CDR3 has 17 amino acids. CDR3 loop: CASSPSAGLGTQQTQYF. CDR3 DNA sequence: TGTGCCAGCTCACCGTCCGCGGGACTAGGGACGCAACAGACCCAGTACTTC.

The chain links TRBV13 to TRBJ1-2, with D unclear. From germline, CDR1 is PRHDT and CDR2 FYEKMQ (reference sequence). The CDR3 loop spans 17 amino acids. V lost 0 bases to trimming and J lost 6 bases, with 20 bases between them. Written as DNA, the CDR3 is TGTGCCAGCAGCTTAGGCCTAAGGGCAGGTGGTGGTCATGGCTACACCTTC. Protein sequence: CASSLGLRAGGGHGYTF.

This clone came up once. The V call is TRBV5-4, the J call TRBJ1-2, with D possibly matching TRBD1 (6 bases). V was shortened by 3 bases and J by 3 bases, with 15 bases between the two germline ends. This CDR3 is built from 15 residues. Germline loops: CDR1 SGHNT, CDR2 YYREEE (reference sequence). In nucleotides, the CDR3 is TGTGCCAGCAGCTCAGCACCGGGACAAGACTATGGCTACACCTTC. Translation: CASSSAPGQDYGYTF.

DNA for the CDR3: TGTGCCAGCAGTCCAAACACTGAAGCTTTCTTT. Protein: CASSPNTEAFF. The chain links TRBV6-7 to TRBJ1-1; no clear D gene. Being an ORF, TRBV6-7 has a function that is uncertain. Trimming left V 5 bases short and J 2 bases short, with 3 bases between. CDR3 size: 11 residues.